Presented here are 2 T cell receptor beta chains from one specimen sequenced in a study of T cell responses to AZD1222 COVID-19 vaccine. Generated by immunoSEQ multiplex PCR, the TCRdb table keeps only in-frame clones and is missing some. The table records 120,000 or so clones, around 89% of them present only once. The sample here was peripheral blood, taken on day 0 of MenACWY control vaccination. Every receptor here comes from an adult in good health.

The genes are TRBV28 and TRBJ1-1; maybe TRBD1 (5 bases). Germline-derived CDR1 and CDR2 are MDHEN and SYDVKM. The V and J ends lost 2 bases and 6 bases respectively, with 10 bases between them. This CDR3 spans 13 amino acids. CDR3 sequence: CASSLGAKAEAFF. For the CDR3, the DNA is TGTGCCAGCAGTTTAGGGGCGAAGGCTGAAGCTTTCTTT.

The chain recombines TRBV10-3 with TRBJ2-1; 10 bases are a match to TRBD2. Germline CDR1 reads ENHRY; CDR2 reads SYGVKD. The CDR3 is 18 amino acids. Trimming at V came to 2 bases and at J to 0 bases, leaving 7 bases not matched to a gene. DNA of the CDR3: TGTGCCATCAGTGAGAATCCTAGCGGGGGAAGCTCCTACAATGAGCAGTTCTTC. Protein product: CAISENPSGGSSYNEQFF.